This entry lists 19 T cell receptor beta chains sequenced from one sample in a study of OX40 agonist ivuxolimab in advanced cancers. Using immunoSEQ multiplex PCR, the repertoire was profiled, and TCRdb retains in-frame clones only, with some absent. The repertoire holds more than 85,000 clones, with 75% to 95% as singletons. Source: CD4+ or CD8+ T cells sorted from blood, taken in a trial of the OX40 agonist ivuxolimab. The receptors here all came from an adult with an advanced solid tumor such as melanoma, head and neck, liver or kidney cancer.

J is TRBJ2-7 and V is TRBV4-3; D may be TRBD1 (5 bases). Trimming took 1 base from V and 5 from J, leaving 12 bases between them. This CDR3 region has 14 residues. Per germline, CDR1 LGHNA and CDR2 YSLEER. The CDR3 loop is CASSQGRVANEQYF. CDR3 nucleotide sequence: TGCGCCAGCAGCCAAGGCAGGGTCGCCAACGAGCAGTACTTC.

V and J are TRBV9 and TRBJ2-5, with D possibly being TRBD2 (7 bases). CDR1 and CDR2 from the germline V gene are SGDLS and YYNGEE. V dropped 4 bases and J dropped 5 bases, with 18 bases sitting between them. The CDR3 loop spans 15 amino acids. The CDR3 nucleotides are TGTGCCAGCAGCCGAGGGGGGGTTCATGGCGAGACCCAGTACTTC. It codes for CASSRGGVHGETQYF.

The count of this clone is one. V and J are TRBV10-2 and TRBJ1-1; D perhaps matches TRBD1 (6 bases). Trimming shortened V by 0 bases and J by 8 bases, and 10 bases separated the two germline ends. CDR1 WSHSY and CDR2 SAAADI come from the germline V gene. The CDR3 length is 13 residues. CDR3 coding DNA: TGCGCCAGCAGTGAGTCGAGCCAGGGGGAAGCTTTCTTT. Translation: CASSESSQGEAFF.

The gene calls are TRBV5-4 and TRBJ1-1, with D perhaps matching TRBD1 (6 bases). The germline gives CDR1 SGHNT, CDR2 YYREEE (reference sequence). The CDR3 consists of 16 residues. Trimming left V 2 bases short and J 1 base short, with 15 bases between. The CDR3 bases are TGTGCCAGCAGCTTCCCCCGTGGACAGCGGAACACTGAAGCTTTCTTT. Translating it yields CASSFPRGQRNTEAFF.

The chain has TRBV7-2 and TRBJ2-5; maybe TRBD1 (6 bases). V was shortened by 5 bases and J by 5 bases, with 18 bases between the two germline ends. This CDR3 spans 15 amino acids. CDR1 and CDR2 (germline): SGHTA, FQGNSA. The CDR3 reads CASSPQATGRETQYF. The CDR3, as DNA: TGTGCCAGCAGCCCGCAAGCTACAGGGCGCGAGACCCAGTACTTC.

The J gene is TRBJ2-5, the V gene TRBV11-2; 9 nucleotides align to TRBD2. Germline CDR1 and CDR2: SGHAT and FQNNGV. Losses at the gene ends were 1 base for V and 2 bases for J; bases not matched to a gene: 5. This CDR3 is built from 16 residues. CDR3 in amino acids: CASSLGLAGGQETQYF. In nucleotides, the CDR3 is TGTGCCAGCAGCTTAGGCCTGGCGGGAGGGCAAGAGACCCAGTACTTC.

Remarks on this clone: The sample carries other DNA sequences with the same CDR3. CDR3 region: CASSLVLNSNQPQHF. CDR3 bases: TGTGCCAGCAGCTTGGTCCTGAATAGCAATCAGCCCCAGCATTTT. The chain carries TRBV5-5 and TRBJ1-5, with D hard to call. CDR1 SGHKS and CDR2 YYEKEE come from the germline V gene (reference sequence). The CDR3 consists of 15 residues. V gave up 0 bases and J gave up 0 bases, with 7 bases separating them.

CDR3 sequence reads: CATRQISAETQYF. The CDR3 bases are TGTGCCACCAGACAGATTTCAGCGGAGACCCAGTACTTC. The V gene is TRBV6-1, the J gene TRBJ2-5; D might be TRBD1 (5 bases). V was shortened by 10 bases and J by 5 bases, with 17 bases between the two germline ends. CDR1 and CDR2 (germline): MNHNS, SASEGT. This CDR3 has 13 amino acids.

The rearrangement joins TRBV28 to TRBJ2-7; TRBD2 might be the D (5 bases). This CDR3 comprises 12 residues. The V end lost 6 bases, the J end lost 4 bases, and 10 bases lay between the germline ends. Germline assignment: CDR1 MDHEN and CDR2 SYDVKM. The CDR3 DNA follows: TGTGCCAGCAGCGTGGAGCGGTACGAGCAGTACTTC. This codes for CASSVERYEQYF.

The gene calls are TRBV4-3 and TRBJ2-5; TRBD2 agrees at 15 bases. The CDR3 runs 18 residues. Germline trimming cut 4 bases from V and 4 bases from J; bases unmatched to any gene: 10. Germline lookup yields CDR1 LGHNA and CDR2 YSLEER. CDR3 loop: CASSRGTSGRLGGETQYF. In DNA form, the CDR3 reads TGCGCCAGCAGCCGCGGGACTAGCGGGAGGCTTGGCGGAGAGACCCAGTACTTC.

The chain couples TRBV14 to TRBJ2-1; the match to TRBD1 covers 7 bases. This CDR3 is 15 amino acids long. The V gene end was trimmed by 5 bases and the J gene end by 0 bases; junction bases not matched to a gene: 4. Germline CDR1 and CDR2: SGHDN and FVKESK. The CDR3 DNA sequence: TGTGCCAGCAGCTGTACAGGGGCCTCCTACAATGAGCAGTTCTTC. It translates to CASSCTGASYNEQFF.

The rearrangement joins TRBV19 to TRBJ2-4, with 7 bases that match TRBD1. The V and J ends lost 5 bases and 5 bases, in that order; junction bases with no gene match: 9. Germline CDR1 reads LNHDA; CDR2 reads SQIVND (reference sequence). The CDR3 consists of 15 residues. This CDR3 reads CASSPPRDRQNIQYF. For the CDR3, the DNA is TGTGCCAGTAGTCCCCCCCGGGACAGACAAAACATTCAGTACTTC.

This chain links TRBV5-5 with TRBJ2-2, with no clear D. The V and J ends lost 6 bases and 1 base respectively, with 16 bases between them. This CDR3 comprises 16 residues. CDR1 and CDR2 from the germline V gene are SGHKS and YYEKEE (reference sequence). The CDR3 DNA is TGTGCCAGCAAAGACGAACAGAGATGGAACACCGGGGAGCTGTTTTTT. It encodes CASKDEQRWNTGELFF.

The gene calls are TRBV4-1 and TRBJ2-7; weak D call: TRBD2 (6 bases). V was clipped by 1 base and J by 2 bases, with 18 bases between them. There are 17 residues in the CDR3. From germline, CDR1 is MGHRA and CDR2 YSYEKL. CDR3 in amino acids: CASSQGLIFGGTYEQYF. CDR3 DNA: TGCGCCAGCAGCCAAGGACTAATATTCGGCGGGACCTACGAGCAGTACTTC.

The genes are TRBV7-9 and TRBJ2-7; 8 bases are shared with TRBD1. The CDR3 runs 16 residues. CDR1 is SEHNR, CDR2 FQNEAQ, per germline (reference sequence). Trimming removed 5 bases from V and 3 bases from J; junction bases left unmatched: 12. DNA for the CDR3: TGTGCCAGCAGCGCTTCATTTGGACAGGGATACTACGAGCAGTACTTC. Its protein product is CASSASFGQGYYEQYF.

In nucleotides, the CDR3 is TGCAGCGGGGGGACAGGTCTAGCGGCTTCTAGCACAGATACGCAGTATTTT. This gives the protein CSGGTGLAASSTDTQYF. V and J are TRBV29-1 and TRBJ2-3, with D perhaps TRBD1 (8 bases). The germline gives CDR1 SQVTM, CDR2 ANQGSEA. The CDR3 is 17 amino acids. The V gene lost 7 bases and the J gene lost 0 bases, with 23 bases spanning the gap.

The gene calls are TRBV6-1 and TRBJ2-1; TRBD1 matches at 8 bases. CDR3 length: 14 amino acids. V was pared by 10 bases and J by 4 bases, with 9 bases of the junction left unmatched. Germline V gives CDR1 MNHNS, CDR2 SASEGT. Written as DNA, the CDR3 is TGTGCCAACTCCCCGGGACAGGAATACAATGAGCAGTTCTTC. This codes for CANSPGQEYNEQFF.

The rearrangement links TRBV30 to TRBJ2-5, with TRBD1 matching 10 bases. This CDR3 comprises 13 residues. Germline CDR1 is GTSNPN and CDR2 is SVGIG (reference sequence). Losses at the gene ends were 2 bases for V and 7 bases for J; bases not matched to a gene: 4. As DNA, the CDR3 is TGTGCCTGGAGTCGGACAGGGGGGGGGACCCAGTACTTC. Amino acid sequence: CAWSRTGGGTQYF. Full variable domain (rest looked up from reference TRBV30 and TRBJ2-5): SQTIHQWPATLVQPVGSPLSLECTVEGTSNPNLYWYRQAAGRGLQLLFYSVGIGQISSEVPQNLSASRPQDRQFILSSKKLLLSDSGFYLCAWSRTGGGTQYFGPGTRLLVL.

This rearrangement joins TRBV7-8 to TRBJ2-1, with D tentatively TRBD1 or TRBD2 (5 bases each). This CDR3 comprises 16 residues. The V end was cut by 5 bases, the J end by 0 bases, with 14 bases between. In germline, CDR1 is SGHVS, CDR2 FQNEAQ. This chain's CDR3 is CASSKRDQTSYNEQFF. The CDR3 DNA is TGTGCCAGCAGCAAACGGGACCAGACCTCCTACAATGAGCAGTTCTTC.